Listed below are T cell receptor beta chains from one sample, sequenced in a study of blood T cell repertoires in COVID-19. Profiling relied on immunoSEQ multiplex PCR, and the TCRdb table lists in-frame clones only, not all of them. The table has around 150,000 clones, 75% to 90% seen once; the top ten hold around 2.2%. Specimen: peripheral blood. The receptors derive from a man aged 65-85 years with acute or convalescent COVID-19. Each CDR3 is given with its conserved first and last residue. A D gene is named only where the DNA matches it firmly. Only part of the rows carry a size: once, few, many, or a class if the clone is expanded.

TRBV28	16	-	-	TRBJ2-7	TGTGCCAGCAAAAGCGAGAGGGCTAGGGTAACCTACGAGCAGTACTTC	CASKSERARVTYEQYF
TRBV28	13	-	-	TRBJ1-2	TGTGCCAGCAGTTCAGGACAGCACTATGGCTACACCTTC	CASSSGQHYGYTF
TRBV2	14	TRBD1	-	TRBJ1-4	TGTGCCAGCAGGGGAGGACAGGCGGTTGAAAAACTGTTTTTT	CASRGGQAVEKLFF
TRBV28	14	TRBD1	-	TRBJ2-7	TGTGCCAGCAGTTACCCCCGGGACAGCTACGAGCAGTACTTC	CASSYPRDSYEQYF
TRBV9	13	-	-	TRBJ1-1	TGTGCCAGCAGCGTAGATCTCGACACTGAAGCTTTCTTT	CASSVDLDTEAFF
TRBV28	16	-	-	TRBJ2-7	TGTGCCAGCACCTCCGGCCCTGAGGGTACTTCCTACGAGCAGTACTTC	CASTSGPEGTSYEQYF
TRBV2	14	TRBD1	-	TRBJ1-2	TGTGCCAGCAGTGAATGGGGACAGCGTCAGGGCTACACCTTC	CASSEWGQRQGYTF
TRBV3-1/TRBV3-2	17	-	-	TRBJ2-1	TGTGCCAGCAGCCCCGTTCTTAGCGGCCCTACAACCAATGAGCAGTTCTTC	CASSPVLSGPTTNEQFF
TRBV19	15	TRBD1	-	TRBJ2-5	TGTGCCAGCAATCAGGGGGCGGTGGGCCAAGAGACCCAGTACTTC	CASNQGAVGQETQYF
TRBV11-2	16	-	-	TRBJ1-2	TGTGCCAGCAGCTCGATGGGGACACAGGGACGCTATGGCTACACCTTC	CASSSMGTQGRYGYTF
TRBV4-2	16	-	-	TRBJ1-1	TGTGCCAGCAGCCAAGATATAGACACCATGAACACTGAAGCTTTCTTT	CASSQDIDTMNTEAFF
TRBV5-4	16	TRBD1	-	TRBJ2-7	TGTGCCAGCAGCACCTGGACAGGGGGTTACTCCTACGAGCAGTACTTC	CASSTWTGGYSYEQYF
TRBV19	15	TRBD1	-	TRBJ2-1	TGTGCCAGTAGTATAGGGACAGGGAGTTCCCGTGAGCAGTTCTTC	CASSIGTGSSREQFF
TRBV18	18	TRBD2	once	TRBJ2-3	TGTGCCAGCTCCCCAGGACTAGCGGGGAGAAGAGGCACAGATACGCAGTATTTT	CASSPGLAGRRGTDTQYF
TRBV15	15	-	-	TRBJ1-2	TGTGCCACCAGCAGAGGAAAAGGGAGTCCCTATGGCTACACCTTC	CATSRGKGSPYGYTF
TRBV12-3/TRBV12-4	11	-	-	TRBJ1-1	TGTGCCAGCAGTTTAGCGGCCGTGGCTTTCTTT	CASSLAAVAFF
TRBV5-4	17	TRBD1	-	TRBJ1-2	TGTGCCAGCACCAGGGGACAGGGGGTCAGGGGAAACTATGGCTACACCTTC	CASTRGQGVRGNYGYTF
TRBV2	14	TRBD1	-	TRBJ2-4	TGTGCCAGCAGTATAGACAGGGTCAAAAACATTCAGTACTTC	CASSIDRVKNIQYF
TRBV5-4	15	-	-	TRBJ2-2	TGTGCCAGCAGCTTGGGGGCAGGGAACACCGGGGAGCTGTTTTTT	CASSLGAGNTGELFF
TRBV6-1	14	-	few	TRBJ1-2	TGTGCCAGCAGTGAAGGGCAGGGGATGGGTGGCTACACCTTC	CASSEGQGMGGYTF
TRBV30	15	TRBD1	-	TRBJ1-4	TGTGCCTGGAAATACAGGGGGCCGACTAATGAAAAACTGTTTTTT	CAWKYRGPTNEKLFF
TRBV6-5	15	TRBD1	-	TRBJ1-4	TGTGCCAGCACACGGGACAGGGGAGAGTATGAAAAACTGTTTTTT	CASTRDRGEYEKLFF
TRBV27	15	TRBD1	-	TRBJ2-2	TGTGCCAGCAGTTGGGGACAGGGGAACACCGGGGAGCTGTTTTTT	CASSWGQGNTGELFF
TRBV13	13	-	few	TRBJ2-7	TGTGCCAGCAGCCGAGGACTAAACGACGAGCAGTACTTC	CASSRGLNDEQYF
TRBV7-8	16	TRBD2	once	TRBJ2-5	TGTGCCAGCAGCGCACTAGCGGGGGGCGCGGTTGAGACCCAGTACTTC	CASSALAGGAVETQYF
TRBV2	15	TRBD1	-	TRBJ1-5	TGTGCCAGCAATCCGGGACAGGGACAATTCCAGCCCCAGCATTTT	CASNPGQGQFQPQHF
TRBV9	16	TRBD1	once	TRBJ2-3	TGTGCCAGCAGCGAAAGACAGGGGGCACCCACAGATACGCAGTATTTT	CASSERQGAPTDTQYF
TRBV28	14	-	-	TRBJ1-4	TGTGCCAGCAGCAAACAGGGCACTAATGAAAAACTGTTTTTT	CASSKQGTNEKLFF
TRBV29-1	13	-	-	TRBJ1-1	TGCAGCGTCGGTGAGACGGGGGACACTGAAGCTTTCTTT	CSVGETGDTEAFF
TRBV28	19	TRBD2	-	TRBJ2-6	TGTGCCAGCAGTCCGCCGGGGGGGGCCAGAGGGTTGAGGGCCAACGTCCTGACTTTC	CASSPPGGARGLRANVLTF
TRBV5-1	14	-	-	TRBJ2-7	TGCGCCAGCAGCGGAATTACAGGTTCCTACGAGCAGTACTTC	CASSGITGSYEQYF
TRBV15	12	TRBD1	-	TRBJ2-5	TGTGCCACCAAGGGGGCTGGGGAGACCCAGTACTTC	CATKGAGETQYF
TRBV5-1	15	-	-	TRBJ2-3	TGCGCCAGCAGCTTGCAGGAGGGTAGCACAGATACGCAGTATTTT	CASSLQEGSTDTQYF
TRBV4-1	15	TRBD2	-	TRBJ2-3	TGCGCCAGCAGCCACGGACTAGCTGACACAGATACGCAGTATTTT	CASSHGLADTDTQYF